Here is one TCR beta chain with its context. This sample is part of a study of blood T cell repertoires in COVID-19. At the level of the study: Whether acute or convalescent, the COVID-19 samples came from the United States, Italy and Spain. From T cells, B-cell-depleted T cells, or PBMCs came the material, which was cDNA or gDNA.

The ends lost 2 bases at V and 5 bases at J; junction bases unmatched: 2. This CDR3 is built from 13 residues. Per germline, CDR1 KGHSH and CDR2 LQKENI. Clones were read by immunoSEQ multiplex PCR, and TCRdb kept only the in-frame ones, dropping some. This table has about 120,000 clones, 65% to 90% appearing once. V and J are TRBV18 and TRBJ1-1; 7 nucleotides line up with TRBD1. Material: peripheral blood. The clonotype comes from a woman at least 80 years old with acute or convalescent COVID-19. For the CDR3, the DNA is TGTGCCAGCTCACCATCCAGGGGGACTGAAGCTTTCTTT. Amino acid sequence: CASSPSRGTEAFF.